The rows below give T cell receptor beta chains drawn from one sample of a study of blood T cell repertoires in COVID-19. Libraries were prepared by immunoSEQ multiplex PCR; TCRdb keeps only in-frame clonotypes and omits some of them. The repertoire consists of around 170,000 clones, with roughly 84% occurring once and the leading ten covering less than 3.5%. Sequences were obtained from peripheral blood. The receptor set was obtained from a woman in her fifties or sixties with acute or convalescent COVID-19. The CDR3 runs from the conserved cysteine through the conserved F or W. The order of the fields is D gene, clone size, J gene, V gene, CDR3 protein, CDR3 DNA. A D gene is named only where the DNA matches it firmly. Clone size is shown for a subset of rows, as once, few, many or a class of expanded clone.

>.|.|TRBJ1-4|TRBV2
CASSAAGVGDEKLFF
TGTGCCAGCAGTGCCGCAGGGGTCGGCGATGAAAAACTGTTTTTT
>.|.|TRBJ1-1|TRBV11-2
CASSLDPGFAFF
TGTGCCAGCAGCTTAGATCCAGGGTTTGCTTTCTTT
>.|.|TRBJ1-6|TRBV27
CASSPLRFYNSPLHF
TGTGCCAGCAGCCCCTTGAGGTTTTATAATTCACCCCTCCACTTT
>.|.|TRBJ1-1|TRBV6-5
CASSSGVNTEAFF
TGTGCCAGCAGCTCAGGGGTGAACACTGAAGCTTTCTTT
>.|.|TRBJ1-4|TRBV4-3
CASSQQGYEKLFF
TGCGCCAGCAGCCAGCAGGGGTATGAAAAACTGTTTTTT
>.|.|TRBJ1-3|TRBV29-1
CSVETGGNTIYF
TGCAGCGTTGAAACAGGGGGAAACACCATATATTTT
>.|.|TRBJ1-6|TRBV19
CASSTRDSPLHF
TGTGCCAGTAGTACCAGGGATTCACCCCTCCACTTT
>.|.|TRBJ1-2|TRBV3-1/TRBV3-2
CASSQRTGPYGYTF
TGTGCCAGCAGCCAACGAACAGGGCCCTATGGCTACACCTTC
>.|.|TRBJ1-5|TRBV30
CAWSETSSNQPQHF
TGTGCCTGGAGCGAGACTTCTAGCAATCAGCCCCAGCATTTT
>TRBD1|.|TRBJ1-2|TRBV2
CASSEVARTGDYGYTF
TGTGCCAGCAGTGAAGTGGCCAGGACAGGGGACTATGGCTACACCTTC
>TRBD1|.|TRBJ1-2|TRBV5-6
CASSTAQGANYGYTF
TGTGCCAGCAGTACGGCCCAGGGGGCTAACTATGGCTACACCTTC
>TRBD2|.|TRBJ2-1|TRBV7-2
CASIKGGGASNEQFF
TGTGCCAGCATCAAAGGCGGGGGGGCTAGCAATGAGCAGTTCTTC
>.|.|TRBJ2-7|TRBV28
CASSLSGTSSYEQYF
TGTGCCAGCAGTTTATCGGGAACGAGCTCCTACGAGCAGTACTTC
>TRBD2|.|TRBJ2-3|TRBV5-4
CASSSQAGTTDTQYF
TGTGCCAGCAGCTCGCAAGCGGGGACCACAGATACGCAGTATTTT
>TRBD1|few|TRBJ1-3|TRBV5-1
CASSLEGGGNTIYF
TGCGCCAGCAGCTTGGAAGGGGGCGGAAACACCATATATTTT
>TRBD2|.|TRBJ2-3|TRBV6-4
CASSERRTSGGLTDTQYF
TGTGCCAGCAGTGAAAGGCGGACTAGCGGGGGGCTCACAGATACGCAGTATTTT
>.|.|TRBJ1-3|TRBV10-3
CAISVSGPGGNTIYF
TGTGCCATCAGTGTTTCCGGGCCGGGGGGAAACACCATATATTTT
>.|.|TRBJ1-3|TRBV27
CASSSTGNSGNTIYF
TGTGCCAGCAGTTCGACAGGAAACTCTGGAAACACCATATATTTT
>TRBD1|.|TRBJ1-1|TRBV5-4
CASSLSWGQGQGAFF
TGTGCCAGCAGCCTTAGTTGGGGACAGGGACAGGGGGCTTTCTTT
>TRBD2|.|TRBJ2-5|TRBV6-5
CASRLSGVETQYF
TGTGCCAGCAGGCTTAGCGGGGTGGAGACCCAGTACTTC
>.|.|TRBJ2-7|TRBV6-2/TRBV6-3
CASSTTPLRYF
TGTGCCAGCAGTACTACCCCGCTGCGGTACTTC
>TRBD1|.|TRBJ2-1|TRBV11-2
CASSRQGSEQFF
TGTGCCAGCAGCAGACAGGGGAGTGAGCAGTTCTTC
>.|many|TRBJ1-4|TRBV5-1
CASSIAGMDEKLFF
TGCGCCAGCAGCATAGCAGGGATGGATGAAAAACTGTTTTTT
>TRBD1|.|TRBJ2-7|TRBV4-1
CASSRAFQGAPYEQYF
TGCGCCAGCAGCAGAGCCTTTCAGGGGGCGCCGTACGAGCAGTACTTC
>TRBD1|.|TRBJ2-7|TRBV28
CASSTQGKNSYEQYF
TGTGCCAGCAGTACACAGGGGAAGAACTCCTACGAGCAGTACTTC
>TRBD1|.|TRBJ1-2|TRBV5-1
CASSLDRGQNYGYTF
TGCGCCAGCAGCCTAGACAGGGGTCAAAACTATGGCTACACCTTC
>TRBD1|.|TRBJ2-7|TRBV6-5
CASRRDRVVPYEQYF
TGTGCCAGCAGACGTGACAGGGTCGTTCCCTACGAGCAGTACTTC
>TRBD1|.|TRBJ2-7|TRBV5-5
CASSPDRGWYEQYF
TGTGCCAGCAGCCCGGACAGGGGTTGGTACGAGCAGTACTTC
>TRBD1|.|TRBJ1-2|TRBV5-4
CASSQTGEGGYTF
TGTGCCAGCAGCCAGACAGGGGAGGGTGGCTACACCTTC
>TRBD2|.|TRBJ2-1|TRBV18
CASSPSHGGDEQFF
TGTGCCAGCTCACCATCGCACGGGGGGGATGAGCAGTTCTTC
>.|few|TRBJ1-2|TRBV6-5
CASSYSHAINYGYTF
TGTGCCAGCAGTTATTCTCACGCGATAAACTATGGCTACACCTTC
>TRBD1|.|TRBJ1-3|TRBV6-5
CASSRSQGSGNTIYF
TGTGCCAGCAGTAGATCACAGGGGTCTGGAAACACCATATATTTT